The TCR beta chain described here comes from a study of blood T cells in healthy people across ages. Study-level points and caveats: Using unsorted PBMCs precluded a conclusive naive versus antigen-experienced comparison.

PCR was performed a second time for about 7 to 11 cycles using a sample-barcoded 5' primer and a J-beta primer mix. TCRdb independently ran MiXCR on the 5' RACE reads; one entry per CDR3 protein. The sample carries 600,000 to 850,000 distinct CDR3 sequences, more than 20% recorded once. A note on this clonotype: Its cognate antigen is unknown.

The germline V and J ends were trimmed by 7 bases and 10 bases, with 11 bases remaining between them. The length of the CDR3 is 11 residues. Germline V CDR1 and CDR2: MDHEN, SYDVKM. The sample, around 10 milliliters of peripheral blood, was drawn from each donor. The same data also contributed to another study, on T cells of mothers and their children.

Sequencing used blood. The V and J genes are TRBV28 and TRBJ2-1; D uncertain. The sequence derives from a boy between 10 and 17 years old in good health. CDR3: CASTNPREQFF. DNA of the CDR3: TGTGCCAGCACCAATCCTCGAGAGCAGTTCTTC.